What follows are 32 T cell receptor beta chains derived from one specimen sequenced in a study of blood T cells in healthy people across ages. The second PCR ran about 7 to 12 cycles with a sample-barcoded 5' primer and J-beta primers. One entry per CDR3 protein, called by TCRdb with MiXCR from the 5' RACE reads. The repertoire holds about 640,000 distinct CDR3 sequences, roughly two fifths seen once, with roughly 30% in the top ten. Input material: blood. The receptors shown here come from a man older than 75 in good health.

The J gene is TRBJ2-5, the V gene TRBV20-1, with 7 nucleotides matching TRBD2. With 0 bases clipped from V and 2 bases from J, the junction kept 12 bases outside the gene matches. CDR1 and CDR2 from the germline V gene are DFQATT and SNEGSKA (reference sequence). The CDR3 length is 17 residues. The CDR3 DNA is TGCAGTGCTAGAGATGTGTTGGGGTGCGGGAGACAAGAGACCCAGTACTTC. Amino acids: CSARDVLGCGRQETQYF.

This clonotype was seen only a few times. The chain uses TRBV21-1 and TRBJ1-2. TRBV21-1 has pseudogene status. The CDR3 spans 14 residues. CDR3 region: CASSNSHGRDGYTF. In DNA, the CDR3 is TGTGCCAGCAGCAATTCCCATGGGAGGGATGGCTACACCTTC.

This sequence joins TRBV29-1 and TRBJ2-1; 7 bases match TRBD2. The V gene end was trimmed by 6 bases and the J gene end by 0 bases; junction bases not matched to a gene: 5. This CDR3 spans 14 amino acids. Germline CDR1 SQVTM, CDR2 ANQGSEA. CDR3 sequence: CSVGGSSSYNEQFF. Here the CDR3 DNA reads TGCAGCGTGGGCGGGAGTAGCTCCTACAATGAGCAGTTCTTC.

The CDR3: CALGTARLYEQYF. The CDR3 nucleotides are TGTGCCCTCGGAACCGCCAGGCTCTACGAGCAGTACTTC. The V and J genes are TRBV30 and TRBJ2-7; D not certain. CDR1 is GTSNPN and CDR2 is SVGIG in the germline V gene (reference sequence). The length of the CDR3 is 13 residues. Trimming pared 8 bases from V and 3 bases from J, leaving 17 bases between. Together with reference TRBV30 and TRBJ2-7, the CDR3 gives the full variable domain: SQTIHQWPATLVQPVGSPLSLECTVEGTSNPNLYWYRQAAGRGLQLLFYSVGIGQISSEVPQNLSASRPQDRQFILSSKKLLLSDSGFYLCALGTARLYEQYFGPGTRLTVT.

The chain has TRBV7-6 and TRBJ1-2; TRBD1 matches at 7 bases. After removal of 3 bases from V and 4 bases from J, the junction contained 8 bases not matched to a gene. The V gene's germline CDR1 is SGHVS and CDR2 FNYEAQ. The CDR3 is 15 amino acids. The CDR3 loop is CASSLQGGAIYGYTF. Here the CDR3 DNA reads TGTGCCAGCAGCTTGCAAGGGGGCGCGATCTATGGCTACACCTTC.

The V and J genes are TRBV5-1 and TRBJ2-7, with a tentative D call TRBD2 (5 bases). This CDR3 contains 17 residues. V lost 0 bases, J lost 2 bases, and 18 bases lay in between. Germline-derived CDR1 and CDR2 are SGHRS and YFSETQ. This chain's CDR3 is CASSLEAGGRGTYEQYF. The CDR3 nucleotides are TGCGCCAGCAGCTTGGAAGCAGGTGGGAGAGGGACCTACGAGCAGTACTTC.

V gene TRBV20-1 combines with J gene TRBJ1-6; D possibly corresponds to TRBD1 (6 bases). The germline gives CDR1 DFQATT, CDR2 SNEGSKA (reference sequence). There are 15 residues in the CDR3. Trimming shortened V by 0 bases and J by 7 bases, and 13 bases separated the two germline ends. CDR3 in amino acids: CSARDRTGLNSPLHF. Written as DNA, the CDR3 is TGCAGTGCTAGAGATCGTACAGGGCTGAATTCACCCCTCCACTTT.

V usage is TRBV18 and J usage is TRBJ2-5, with a weak D call TRBD2 (5 bases). Trimming shortened V by 3 bases and J by 4 bases, and 9 bases separated the two germline ends. This CDR3 has 13 amino acids. Germline V gene data show CDR1 as KGHSH and CDR2 as LQKENI. The CDR3 sequence: CASSPIARETQYF. The CDR3 DNA follows: TGTGCCAGCTCACCTATAGCGAGAGAGACCCAGTACTTC.

Only a few counts were recorded for this clonotype. The V call is TRBV7-2, the J call TRBJ2-7; tentatively, D is TRBD1 (6 bases). Trimming took 5 bases from V and 2 from J, leaving 16 bases between them. CDR3 length: 15 amino acids. Per the germline V gene, CDR1 is SGHTA and CDR2 is FQGNSA. CDR3 sequence (DNA): TGTGCCAGCAGCAGGACCGGGACAAGAACCTACGAGCAGTACTTC. Its protein is CASSRTGTRTYEQYF.

This sequence joins TRBV12-3 or TRBV12-4 and TRBJ2-3; TRBD2 matches at 8 bases. The CDR3 spans 14 residues. V was pared by 5 bases and J by 5 bases, with 6 bases of the junction left unmatched. The CDR3 spells CASSISGEVDTQYF. In DNA, the CDR3 is TGTGCCAGCAGTATTAGCGGGGAGGTAGATACGCAGTATTTT.

The chain combines TRBV4-1 with TRBJ2-5, with a weak D call TRBD2 (5 bases). V gave up 3 bases and J gave up 9 bases, with 20 bases separating them. The germline V gene has CDR1 MGHRA and CDR2 YSYEKL. The CDR3 covers 15 residues. This CDR3 reads CASSQGDRSLEPQYF. CDR3 nucleotides: TGCGCCAGCAGCCAGGGAGATAGGAGTCTGGAGCCCCAGTACTTC.

This clonotype has more than one count but fewer than ten. The chain carries TRBV6-1 and TRBJ2-7; 11 bases line up with TRBD2. CDR1 and CDR2 (germline): MNHNS, SASEGT. This CDR3 region has 14 residues. Losses at the gene ends were 7 bases for V and 2 bases for J; bases not matched to a gene: 4. As DNA, the CDR3 is TGTGCCAGCACGCCTAGCGGGGGGACCTACGAGCAGTACTTC. Amino acid sequence: CASTPSGGTYEQYF.

The V gene is TRBV20-1, the J gene TRBJ2-7; 7 nucleotides align to TRBD2. The CDR3 runs to 13 residues. Germline V lookup: CDR1 DFQATT, CDR2 SNEGSKA (reference sequence). CDR3 region: CGGIGREPHEQYF. DNA for the CDR3: TGCGGGGGAATAGGGCGGGAGCCCCACGAGCAGTACTTC.

This clonotype was seen a few times. This chain links TRBV7-6 with TRBJ2-7, with TRBD1 matching 8 bases. The V and J ends lost 1 base and 5 bases, in that order; junction bases with no gene match: 4. The V gene's germline CDR1 is SGHVS and CDR2 FNYEAQ. The CDR3 totals 14 residues. The CDR3 loop reads CASSLDWGQDEQYF. The CDR3, as DNA: TGTGCCAGCAGCTTAGATTGGGGACAGGACGAGCAGTACTTC.

The CDR3 sequence: CSAEGLGESGNTIYF. CDR3 nucleotide sequence: TGCAGTGCTGAAGGGTTGGGGGAATCTGGAAACACCATATATTTT. V usage is TRBV20-1 and J usage is TRBJ1-3, with D perhaps matching TRBD1 (5 bases). The length of the CDR3 is 15 residues. The V end was cut by 5 bases, the J end by 1 base, with 15 bases between. Germline CDR1 and CDR2: DFQATT and SNEGSKA (reference sequence).

V usage is TRBV7-8 and J usage is TRBJ2-1; 16 positions agree with TRBD2. V was pared by 1 base and J by 7 bases, with 1 base of the junction left unmatched. CDR1 and CDR2 from the germline V gene are SGHVS and FQNEAQ. The CDR3 runs 16 residues. The CDR3 DNA follows: TGTGCCAGCAGCTTAGGGGGACTAGCGGGGGGGAATGAGCAGTTCTTC. Amino acid sequence: CASSLGGLAGGNEQFF.

This clonotype was detected only a few times. The V call is TRBV30, the J call TRBJ2-7, with 8 bases identical to TRBD1. The J segment lost 0 bases and the V segment lost 4 bases, leaving 5 bases of the junction unmatched. Per germline, CDR1 GTSNPN and CDR2 SVGIG (reference sequence). This CDR3 has 14 amino acids. The CDR3 spells CAWIRTGSSYEQYF. In DNA, the CDR3 is TGTGCCTGGATACGGACAGGGAGCTCCTACGAGCAGTACTTC.

This clonotype has only a few counts. This sequence joins TRBV2 and TRBJ2-7; 12 bases fit TRBD1. Germline V gene lookup returns CDR1 SNHLY and CDR2 FYNNEI. This CDR3 is built from 15 residues. With 6 bases clipped from V and 7 bases from J, the junction kept 10 bases outside the gene matches. The CDR3 DNA follows: TGTGCCAGCAGGGAGCCGGGACAGGGGGCTAGAGAGCAGTACTTC. Its translation is CASREPGQGAREQYF.

This clonotype was observed a handful of times. The chain is built from TRBV28 and TRBJ2-5, with 7 bases identical to TRBD2. Germline V gene lookup returns CDR1 MDHEN and CDR2 SYDVKM. The J segment lost 0 bases and the V segment lost 6 bases, leaving 4 bases of the junction unmatched. This CDR3 comprises 14 residues. The CDR3 bases are TGTGCCAGCAGAATGGGGGGGAACCAAGAGACCCAGTACTTC. The encoded protein is CASRMGGNQETQYF.

In its sample, this clonotype was seen many times. This chain uses TRBV7-2 with TRBJ2-3, with D possibly being TRBD2 (5 bases). V lost 1 base to trimming and J lost 4 bases, with 12 bases between them. There are 15 residues in the CDR3. The germline V gene encodes CDR1 SGHTA and CDR2 FQGNSA. For the CDR3, the DNA is TGTGCCAGCAGCTTAGGAGGGTCTGGGGCAGATACGCAGTATTTT. Its translation: CASSLGGSGADTQYF.

The chain couples TRBV7-2 to TRBJ2-7; 7 bases align to TRBD1. J was trimmed by 4 bases and V by 1 base; bases with no gene match: 4. The CDR3 contains 14 residues. Germline V CDR1 and CDR2: SGHTA, FQGNSA. DNA for the CDR3: TGTGCCAGCAGCTTAGAGGGGGCGCGATACGAGCAGTACTTC. It yields the protein CASSLEGARYEQYF. The full variable domain, its missing parts supplied by reference TRBV7-2 and TRBJ2-7, is GAGVSQSPSNKVTEKGKDVELRCDPISGHTALYWYRQSLGQGLEFLIYFQGNSAPDKSGLPSDRFSAERTGGSVSTLTIQRTQQEDSAVYLCASSLEGARYEQYFGPGTRLTVT.

Many counts were recorded for this clonotype. The chain joins TRBV12-3 or TRBV12-4 to TRBJ2-1; no reliable D call. V lost 3 bases, J lost 12 bases, and 12 bases lay in between. CDR3 length equals 12 residues. Written as DNA, the CDR3 is TGTGCCAGCAGTTTGTTCCCCCGGGCGCAGTTCTTC. Amino acid sequence: CASSLFPRAQFF.

This clonotype was counted ten times or more. This CDR3 is CASSHGLAVSYEQYF. The CDR3 DNA is TGTGCCAGCAGCCACGGACTAGCGGTATCCTACGAGCAGTACTTC. The chain is built from TRBV4-2 and TRBJ2-7, with 10 bases that match TRBD2. Germline V gives CDR1 LGHNA, CDR2 YNFKEQ. Germline trimming cut 3 bases from V and 1 base from J; bases unmatched to any gene: 3. This CDR3 region has 15 residues.

This clonotype was detected only once. The gene calls are TRBV20-1 and TRBJ2-5, with D maybe TRBD2 (6 bases). This CDR3 contains 14 residues. V was cut by 2 bases and J by 11 bases, with 21 bases left in between. CDR1 and CDR2 (germline): DFQATT, SNEGSKA (reference sequence). The CDR3 DNA follows: TGCAGTGCTAGACCCGGGAGTACCTACAATGAGCAGTACTTC. Translated: CSARPGSTYNEQYF.

This chain uses TRBV9 with TRBJ2-3, with a possible D match to TRBD1 (6 bases). The CDR3 sequence is 15 residues long. The germline V and J ends were trimmed by 4 bases and 3 bases, with 15 bases remaining between them. CDR1 is SGDLS, CDR2 YYNGEE, per germline. Here the CDR3 reads CASSPPPGETDTQYF. The CDR3 nucleotides read TGTGCCAGCAGCCCCCCCCCAGGGGAGACAGATACGCAGTATTTT.

Remarks on this clonotype: An end of the junction does not agree with germline; a read error may underlie this. The V call is TRBV24-1, the J call TRBJ2-1; possible D gene TRBD2, 5 bases. The CDR3 length is 16 residues. Per germline, CDR1 KGHDR and CDR2 SFDVKD. The CDR3 DNA is TGTGCCACTAGTGACGCCGGAGGCAGCTCCTACAATGAGCAGTTCTTC. This codes for CATSDAGGSSYNEQFF.

This clonotype was recorded a few times. The gene calls are TRBV6-2 or TRBV6-3 and TRBJ2-3, with D possibly matching TRBD2 (5 bases). Looked up from germline, CDR1 is MNHEY and CDR2 is SVGEGT. Trimming took off 2 bases at V and 6 bases at J, with 12 bases between the two ends. The CDR3 sequence is 14 residues long. The CDR3 DNA is TGTGCCAGCAGTTACGCCGGGGTATCGGATACGCAGTATTTT. Its translation is CASSYAGVSDTQYF.

The V and J genes are TRBV6-6 and TRBJ2-1; possibly TRBD1 or TRBD2 for D (5 bases each). Germline V CDR1 and CDR2: MNHNY, SVGAGI (reference sequence). V was pared by 6 bases and J by 6 bases, with 24 bases between. This CDR3 contains 17 residues. CDR3 DNA sequence: TGTGCCAGCAGGATCGGGAAGGGGTCTGGGAAAAGCAATGAGCAGTTCTTC. Translating it yields CASRIGKGSGKSNEQFF.

J is TRBJ2-1 and V is TRBV7-2, with a possible D match to TRBD1 (6 bases). Germline V gene sequence: CDR1 SGHTA, CDR2 FQGNSA. The CDR3 spans 13 residues. With 7 bases removed from V and 4 bases from J, the gap between germline ends came to 11 bases. The CDR3 loop reads CASTVQGYNEQFF. The CDR3 DNA sequence: TGTGCCAGCACCGTACAGGGTTACAATGAGCAGTTCTTC.

CDR3: CASGWGEQYF. The CDR3 DNA follows: TGTGCCAGCGGATGGGGCGAGCAGTACTTC. The J gene is TRBJ2-7, the V gene TRBV6-1; unclear D gene. CDR1 and CDR2 (germline): MNHNS, SASEGT. The V gene lost 8 bases and the J gene lost 6 bases, with 8 bases spanning the gap. This CDR3 has 10 amino acids.

This clonotype was seen once. A single base separates this from a much larger clone, so it may be a read error. This sequence joins TRBV20-1 and TRBJ2-1, with 13 nucleotides matching TRBD2. The DNA matches TRBJ2-7 better at its end, which makes the J call doubtful. Germline V gives CDR1 DFQATT, CDR2 SNEGSKA (reference sequence). This CDR3 has 17 residues. CDR3 nucleotides: TGCAGTGCTCCCCTGACTAGCGGGAGGACGTCCTACAATGAGCAGTACTTC. Residues: CSAPLTSGRTSYNEQYF.

The gene calls are TRBV9 and TRBJ2-7, with D possibly TRBD1 on 5 matching bases. Germline V gene data show CDR1 as SGDLS and CDR2 as YYNGEE. The V and J ends lost 2 bases and 0 bases respectively, with 9 bases between them. CDR3 size: 14 residues. Written as DNA, the CDR3 is TGTGCCAGCAGCGTGCAGGACATCTCCTACGAGCAGTACTTC. Translating it yields CASSVQDISYEQYF.